This T cell receptor beta chain was sequenced in a study of blood T cells in healthy people across ages. Study results and limitations: PBMCs were not sorted, which prevented a conclusive comparison of naive versus antigen-experienced cells. Those diversity estimates obtained from one million T cells were thought to be underestimates.

Every donor provided roughly 10 milliliters of peripheral blood. Note on this clonotype: What it recognizes is unknown.

Germline lookup yields CDR1 MRHNA and CDR2 SNTAGT. The ends were cut back, 5 bases at V and 4 bases at J, with 11 bases in the middle. CDR3 length: 13 amino acids. A sample-barcoded 5' primer and a J-beta primer mix were used in a second PCR of roughly 7 to 11 cycles. TCRdb fed the 5' RACE reads into MiXCR, producing one record per CDR3 protein. The sample includes hundreds of thousands of distinct CDR3 sequences, 58% seen only once; the top ten take 22%. The source material was blood. This receptor was taken from a young man in good health. J is TRBJ1-1 and V is TRBV6-4; D not resolved. The CDR3 DNA reads as TGTGCCAGCAGTCTCGGTCCCCTCACTGAAGCTTTCTTT. Translated: CASSLGPLTEAFF.